The 13 T cell receptor beta chains presented below share a single source sample, sequenced in a study of T cell responses to AZD1222 COVID-19 vaccine. The assay was immunoSEQ multiplex PCR, and TCRdb's table has in-frame clones only and misses some. The profile shows around 120,000 clones, approximately 88% of them singletons. The specimen comprised peripheral blood, sampled on day 0 of AZD1222 vaccination. All receptors derive from an adult in good health.

This rearrangement joins TRBV7-6 to TRBJ2-1; D not certain. The CDR3 runs 12 residues. Trimming removed 3 bases at V and 7 bases at J, with 7 bases between. Germline V lookup: CDR1 SGHVS, CDR2 FNYEAQ. This CDR3 is CASSLTQNEQFF. In DNA form, the CDR3 reads TGTGCCAGCAGCTTGACACAGAATGAGCAGTTCTTC. The full variable domain, rest sourced from reference TRBV7-6 and TRBJ2-1, is GAGVSQSPRYKVTKRGQDVALRCDPISGHVSLYWYRQALGQGPEFLTYFNYEAQQDKSGLPNDRFSAERPEGSISTLTIQRTEQRDSAMYRCASSLTQNEQFFGPGTRLTVL.

This clone was seen a few times. The chain is built from TRBV19 and TRBJ1-2, with 9 bases that match TRBD1. This CDR3 contains 13 residues. V dropped 3 bases and J dropped 6; count of bases not matched to a gene: 2. Per the germline V gene, CDR1 is LNHDA and CDR2 is SQIVND (reference sequence). CDR3 coding DNA: TGTGCCAGTAGTATCAGACAGGGGGATGGCTACACCTTC. Translated: CASSIRQGDGYTF.

This chain connects TRBV7-2 to TRBJ1-1, with D perhaps matching TRBD1 (5 bases). The length of the CDR3 is 16 residues. Looked up from germline, CDR1 is SGHTA and CDR2 is FQGNSA. The V end lost 5 bases, the J end lost 4 bases, and 20 bases lay between the germline ends. In DNA form, the CDR3 reads TGTGCCAGCAGCCCCCGTAAGGGTCCCGGGGCCACTGAAGCTTTCTTT. Its translation is CASSPRKGPGATEAFF. The whole variable domain, remainder taken from reference TRBV7-2 and TRBJ1-1, is GAGVSQSPSNKVTEKGKDVELRCDPISGHTALYWYRQSLGQGLEFLIYFQGNSAPDKSGLPSDRFSAERTGGSVSTLTIQRTQQEDSAVYLCASSPRKGPGATEAFFGQGTRLTVV.

This rearrangement joins TRBV14 to TRBJ1-6; D might be TRBD1 (6 bases). Germline V lookup: CDR1 SGHDN, CDR2 FVKESK. The CDR3 sequence is 17 residues long. Trimming took off 1 base at V and 1 base at J, with 11 bases between the two ends. The CDR3 loop is CASSQGVGGSYNSPLHF. Here the CDR3 DNA reads TGTGCCAGCAGCCAAGGCGTAGGGGGATCCTATAATTCACCCCTCCACTTT. Full variable domain (remainder filled in from reference TRBV14 and TRBJ1-6): EAGVTQFPSHSVIEKGQTVTLRCDPISGHDNLYWYRRVMGKEIKFLLHFVKESKQDESGMPNNRFLAERTGGTYSTLKVQPAELEDSGVYFCASSQGVGGSYNSPLHFGNGTRLTVT.

The chain links TRBV9 to TRBJ1-2; 9 bases are shared with TRBD1. The CDR3 extends over 14 amino acids. With V trimmed by 5 bases and J by 2 bases, 4 bases remained unmatched. Germline CDR1 and CDR2: SGDLS and YYNGEE. The CDR3 region is CASRRTGENYGYTF. As DNA, the CDR3 is TGTGCCAGCAGAAGGACAGGGGAGAACTATGGCTACACCTTC.

The rearrangement uses TRBV18 and TRBJ1-2; TRBD1 agrees at 9 bases. Unmatched junction bases numbered 9, after V lost 3 bases and J lost 1 base. This CDR3 comprises 17 residues. Per germline, CDR1 KGHSH and CDR2 LQKENI. The CDR3: CASSPIGGTGFNYGYTF. CDR3 DNA sequence: TGTGCCAGCTCACCCATTGGCGGGACAGGGTTTAACTATGGCTACACCTTC.

This chain connects TRBV10-2 to TRBJ2-2, with a tentative D call TRBD2 (5 bases). The germline V gene has CDR1 WSHSY and CDR2 SAAADI. This CDR3 is built from 15 residues. Deletions cut 2 bases from V and 1 base from J, with 8 bases between. The CDR3: CASSERAGNTGELFF. CDR3 nucleotides: TGCGCCAGCAGTGAGAGGGCGGGGAACACCGGGGAGCTGTTTTTT.

CDR3 nucleotides: TGTGCCAGCAGCTTGGGGGACAGGAGGGAAAAACTGTTTTTT. It yields the protein CASSLGDRREKLFF. V and J are TRBV5-4 and TRBJ1-4; 8 bases agree with TRBD1. Trimming took 0 bases from V and 8 from J; bases not matched to a gene: 3. The CDR3 has 14 amino acids. Germline lookup yields CDR1 SGHNT and CDR2 YYREEE (reference sequence).

This rearrangement joins TRBV5-1 to TRBJ2-7; D uncertain. CDR1 SGHRS and CDR2 YFSETQ come from the germline V gene. This CDR3 is built from 17 residues. V was cut by 4 bases and J by 0 bases, with 20 bases left in between. The CDR3 DNA follows: TGCGCCAGCAGCCCAATTCCCCGTGGCGCAAGCTCCTACGAGCAGTACTTC. It encodes CASSPIPRGASSYEQYF.

The chain is built from TRBV19 and TRBJ2-2; weak D call: TRBD1 (6 bases). V lost 7 bases and J 9 bases, leaving 21 bases between the germline ends. This CDR3 comprises 15 residues. Germline CDR1 and CDR2: LNHDA and SQIVND (reference sequence). CDR3 coding DNA: TGTGCCAGTACCATGGGAGATGCCAGGGGCCGGGAGCTGTTTTTT. Translation gives CASTMGDARGRELFF.

The V and J genes are TRBV2 and TRBJ2-6; D may be TRBD2 (5 bases). The V end was cut by 4 bases, the J end by 2 bases, with 18 bases between. The CDR3 runs to 18 residues. Germline assignment: CDR1 SNHLY and CDR2 FYNNEI. CDR3 loop: CASSAMAVALPGANVLTF. The CDR3 bases are TGTGCCAGCAGTGCGATGGCCGTAGCGCTTCCTGGGGCCAACGTCCTGACTTTC.

This clone was observed a single time. The J gene is TRBJ2-5, the V gene TRBV5-1, with D unresolved. Germline CDR1 and CDR2: SGHRS and YFSETQ. The CDR3 totals 13 residues. V lost 5 bases and J 5 bases, leaving 13 bases between the germline ends. The CDR3 coding sequence is TGCGCCAGCAGTTCGGGCGAGTGGGAGACCCAGTACTTC. Protein product: CASSSGEWETQYF.

The V gene is TRBV29-1, the J gene TRBJ2-5, with unresolved D. Per germline, CDR1 SQVTM and CDR2 ANQGSEA. The CDR3 runs 11 residues. V was cut by 7 bases and J by 2 bases, with 8 bases left in between. The CDR3: CSAGRQETQYF. CDR3 sequence (DNA): TGCAGCGCGGGCCGACAAGAGACCCAGTACTTC.